This entry features one TCR beta chain sequence. The antigen remains unidentified. The data were taken from a study of cytomegalovirus exposure and HLA in healthy donors. For the study at large: As released early, the data held some 80 million unique TCRs from HLA-typed donors. General study points: An ancestry cluster, one associated with Asian ancestry, reportedly showed fewer N-insertions than the 666-donor mean in a later analysis. The likely explanation for a cluster of highly shared sequence variants was sequencing artifact. Another analysis was done later, and it associated around 15,000 TCR beta sequences with HLA alleles at 0.05 false discovery rate.

Amplification used 60 Vbeta primers and 13 Jbeta primers. The table came from immunoSEQ multiplex PCR; TCRdb's copy has only in-frame clones and leaves some out. In the table there are more than 60,000 clones, over 65% of which are singletons. Trimming removed 0 bases at V and 10 bases at J, with 16 bases between. This CDR3 contains 15 residues. In germline, CDR1 is MNHEY, CDR2 SMNVEV (reference sequence). Material for sequencing was PBMCs. The TCR comes from a man aged 35 to 55 in good health and CMV-seropositive. V usage is TRBV27 and J usage is TRBJ2-1; the D gene is possibly TRBD2 (5 bases). DNA for the CDR3: TGTGCCAGCAGTTTATCCCCCCAGGTCCGAGGGGAGCAGTTCTTC. Amino acid sequence: CASSLSPQVRGEQFF.